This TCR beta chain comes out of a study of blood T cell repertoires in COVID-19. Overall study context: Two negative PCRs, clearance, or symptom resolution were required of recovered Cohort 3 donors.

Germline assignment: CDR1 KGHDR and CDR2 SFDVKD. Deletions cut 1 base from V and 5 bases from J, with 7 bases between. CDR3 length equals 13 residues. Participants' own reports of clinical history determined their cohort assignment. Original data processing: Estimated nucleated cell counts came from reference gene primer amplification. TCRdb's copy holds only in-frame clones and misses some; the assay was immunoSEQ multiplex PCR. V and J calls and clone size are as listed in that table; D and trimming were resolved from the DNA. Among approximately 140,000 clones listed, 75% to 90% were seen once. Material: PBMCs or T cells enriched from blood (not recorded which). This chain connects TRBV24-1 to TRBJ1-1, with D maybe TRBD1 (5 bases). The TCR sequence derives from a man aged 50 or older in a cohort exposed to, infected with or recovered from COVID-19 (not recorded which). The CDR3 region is CATSDFAGTEAFF. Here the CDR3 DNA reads TGTGCCACCAGTGATTTCGCAGGGACTGAAGCTTTCTTT.